Below are 22 T cell receptor beta chains sequenced from a single sample in a study of beta chain features in type 1 diabetes. What was sequenced were expressed TCRB transcripts, since all of the isolated RNA had been reverse transcribed. Data came from immunoSEQ multiplex PCR; TCRdb stores just in-frame clones and leaves some out. The sample consists of about 360,000 clones, over 10% of them appearing once. Sample: naive CD4+ T cells from blood. All receptors come from a man between 18 and 35 years old in good health.

In this sample, this clone turned up a few times. This chain uses TRBV5-6 with TRBJ1-2; D not certain. V shed 0 bases and J shed 4 bases, with 16 bases lying between them. The CDR3 is 16 amino acids. Germline V gene lookup returns CDR1 SGHDT and CDR2 YYEEEE. CDR3 protein: CASSLVGGDPPYGYTF. The DNA of the CDR3 is TGTGCCAGCAGCTTGGTAGGAGGAGACCCTCCCTATGGCTACACCTTC.

V is TRBV4-1 and J is TRBJ2-7; the match to TRBD1 covers 7 bases. The V and J ends lost 0 bases and 3 bases, in that order; junction bases with no gene match: 11. Germline lookup yields CDR1 MGHRA and CDR2 YSYEKL. This CDR3 comprises 17 residues. The CDR3 loop reads CASSQDLGTGASYEQYF. CDR3 sequence (DNA): TGCGCCAGCAGCCAAGATCTGGGAACAGGGGCTAGCTACGAGCAGTACTTC.

This clone has more than one count but fewer than ten. The J gene is TRBJ2-1, the V gene TRBV7-3, with D perhaps TRBD2 (5 bases). Germline V gene sequence: CDR1 SGHTA, CDR2 FQGTGA. Trimming cost V 2 bases and J 7 bases, with 9 bases left between them. The CDR3 loop spans 13 amino acids. CDR3 DNA sequence: TGTGCCAGCAGCTTATACGGGGTTAATGAGCAGTTCTTC. Protein sequence: CASSLYGVNEQFF.

The gene calls are TRBV28 and TRBJ2-6; no clear D. The length of the CDR3 is 16 residues. From germline, CDR1 is MDHEN and CDR2 SYDVKM. V lost 4 bases and J 2 bases, leaving 12 bases between the germline ends. CDR3 nucleotides: TGTGCCAGCAGTTACAACAGAATCGCTGGGGCCAACGTCCTGACTTTC. Protein product: CASSYNRIAGANVLTF. Looking up the rest from reference TRBV28 and TRBJ2-6 gives the full variable domain: DVKVTQSSRYLVKRTGEKVFLECVQDMDHENMFWYRQDPGLGLRLIYFSYDVKMKEKGDIPEGYSVSREKKERFSLILESASTNQTSMYLCASSYNRIAGANVLTFGAGSRLTVL.

This clone appeared a few times. DNA for the CDR3: TGTGCCAGCAGGCGGTTCGGACTAGCGGGATACAATGAGCAGTTCTTC. Its translation is CASRRFGLAGYNEQFF. The chain carries TRBV7-9 and TRBJ2-1, with 12 bases lining up with TRBD2. V shed 6 bases and J 4 bases; nucleotides not matched to a gene: 7. The germline CDR1 and CDR2 sequences are SEHNR and FQNEAQ (reference sequence). The CDR3 runs to 16 residues. Full variable domain (rest looked up from reference TRBV7-9 and TRBJ2-1): DTGVSQNPRHKITKRGQNVTFRCDPISEHNRLYWYRQTLGQGPEFLTYFQNEAQLEKSRLLSDRFSAERPKGSFSTLEIQRTEQGDSAMYLCASRRFGLAGYNEQFFGPGTRLTVL.

The V call is TRBV29-1, the J call TRBJ1-1; tentatively, D is TRBD1 (5 bases). This CDR3 has 14 residues. CDR1 is SQVTM and CDR2 is ANQGSEA in the germline V gene. V lost 4 bases and J 2 bases, leaving 14 bases between the germline ends. CDR3: CSVGKLTENTEAFF. The DNA of the CDR3 is TGCAGCGTTGGCAAACTGACAGAAAACACTGAAGCTTTCTTT.

This clone was observed a few times. The genes are TRBV30 and TRBJ1-5; D remains unclear. Germline values: CDR1 GTSNPN, CDR2 SVGIG (reference sequence). The CDR3 is 15 amino acids. Trimming cost V 2 bases and J 7 bases, with 18 bases left between them. CDR3 coding DNA: TGTGCCTGGAGTCTACTGGGAGAGCAAAGGCAGCCCCAGCATTTT. Protein sequence: CAWSLLGEQRQPQHF.

The CDR3 DNA is TGCAGCGGAGGACTAGCGGGAGGCGGGGAGCAGTACTTC. Translated, it gives CSGGLAGGGEQYF. The chain is built from TRBV29-1 and TRBJ2-7, with 14 positions matching TRBD2. This CDR3 has 13 residues. Germline assignment: CDR1 SQVTM and CDR2 ANQGSEA. The ends lost 7 bases at V and 7 bases at J; junction bases unmatched: 6.

Worth noting for this clone: The junction departs from the called germline gene at one end, perhaps through a read error. The chain recombines TRBV4-1 with TRBJ2-7; D gene ambiguous. This CDR3 has 15 residues. CDR1 is MGHRA, CDR2 YSYEKL, per germline. The CDR3: CASSQHQAWVYGQYF. The CDR3 DNA is TGCGCCAGCAGCCAACACCAGGCGTGGGTTTACGGGCAGTACTTC.

This clone was counted only a few times. The chain combines TRBV5-6 with TRBJ2-3; the match to TRBD2 covers 8 bases. The junction had 2 bases not matched to a gene; V was cut back by 1 base and J by 1 base. Germline loops: CDR1 SGHDT, CDR2 YYEEEE. CDR3 length equals 15 residues. The CDR3 loop reads CASSLLAGRTDTQYF. Here the CDR3 DNA reads TGTGCCAGCAGCTTGCTAGCGGGCCGCACAGATACGCAGTATTTT.

The CDR3 here is CASLSGGSSGGGEQFF. CDR3 DNA sequence: TGTGCCAGCTTAAGCGGGGGGAGTAGCGGGGGCGGAGAGCAGTTCTTC. This sequence joins TRBV28 and TRBJ2-1; 9 bases match TRBD2. CDR1 and CDR2 from the germline V gene are MDHEN and SYDVKM. With 8 bases clipped from V and 10 bases from J, the junction kept 18 bases outside the gene matches. This CDR3 contains 16 residues.

This clone came up a few times. The chain employs TRBV9 and TRBJ2-7, with 10 bases lining up with TRBD2. The CDR3 consists of 13 residues. Losses at the gene ends were 4 bases for V and 6 bases for J; bases not matched to a gene: 4. Per germline, CDR1 SGDLS and CDR2 YYNGEE. CDR3 region: CASSPSGRGEQYF. The CDR3 DNA reads TGTGCCAGCAGCCCTAGCGGGAGAGGCGAGCAGTACTTC.

J is TRBJ2-3 and V is TRBV7-3; 7 nucleotides match TRBD2. The CDR3 consists of 15 residues. Germline CDR1 and CDR2: SGHTA and FQGTGA. The junction had 6 bases not matched to a gene; V was cut back by 5 bases and J by 1 base. The CDR3, as DNA: TGTGCCAGCAGCGTAGCGGGTGCGGGCACAGATACGCAGTATTTT. Amino acids: CASSVAGAGTDTQYF.

This clone turned up a few times. The same CDR3 is also encoded by other DNA sequences in this sample. This rearrangement joins TRBV18 to TRBJ2-1; D remains ambiguous. Trimming removed 3 bases at V and 5 bases at J, with 8 bases between. The CDR3 is 13 amino acids. In germline, CDR1 is KGHSH, CDR2 LQKENI. CDR3 coding DNA: TGTGCCAGCTCACCGGGCCTCAACAATGAGCAGTTCTTC. This encodes CASSPGLNNEQFF. Full variable domain (missing parts from reference TRBV18 and TRBJ2-1): NAGVMQNPRHLVRRRGQEARLRCSPMKGHSHVYWYRQLPEEGLKFMVYLQKENIIDESGMPKERFSAEFPKEGPSILRIQQVVRGDSAAYFCASSPGLNNEQFFGPGTRLTVL.

This clone has just a few counts. The rearrangement joins TRBV11-2 to TRBJ1-1; D remains unclear. The germline CDR1 and CDR2 sequences are SGHAT and FQNNGV. Trimming cost V 5 bases and J 0 bases, with 16 bases left between them. The CDR3 runs to 16 residues. The CDR3 bases are TGTGCCAGCAGCCCAATAGAGGCTCCCATGAACACTGAAGCTTTCTTT. As protein: CASSPIEAPMNTEAFF.

This CDR3 reads CASSTSGSGEQYF. The CDR3 DNA reads as TGTGCCAGCAGCACCTCCGGGAGTGGCGAGCAGTACTTC. The V and J genes are TRBV9 and TRBJ2-7; perhaps TRBD2 as D (6 bases). Trimming shortened V by 4 bases and J by 6 bases, and 14 bases separated the two germline ends. This CDR3 has 13 amino acids. From germline, CDR1 is SGDLS and CDR2 YYNGEE.

The J gene is TRBJ2-1, the V gene TRBV20-1, with D perhaps TRBD2 (6 bases). Per germline, CDR1 DFQATT and CDR2 SNEGSKA (reference sequence). Between the trimmed V and J ends, which lost 3 bases and 10 bases, there was a span of 7 bases. The CDR3 sequence is 10 residues long. This chain's CDR3 is CSASAGEQFF. Here the CDR3 DNA reads TGCAGTGCTAGCGCGGGAGAGCAGTTCTTC.

A few counts support this clone. The V and J genes are TRBV18 and TRBJ1-2; D is uncertain. This CDR3 is built from 15 residues. The V gene's germline CDR1 is KGHSH and CDR2 LQKENI. V lost 2 bases and J lost 1, with 11 bases in between. CDR3 sequence reads: CASSPDTDLNYGYTF. As DNA, the CDR3 is TGTGCCAGCTCACCAGACACAGACCTTAACTATGGCTACACCTTC.

This clone was detected a few times. V usage is TRBV5-4 and J usage is TRBJ2-3, with a possible D match to TRBD2 (7 bases). The germline V gene has CDR1 SGHNT and CDR2 YYREEE (reference sequence). V lost 4 bases and J lost 3, with 12 bases in between. The CDR3 consists of 14 residues. CDR3 coding DNA: TGTGCCAGCAGCGGGGGGGCAGGTACAGATACGCAGTATTTT. This gives the protein CASSGGAGTDTQYF.

Only a few counts were recorded for this clone. The chain has TRBV5-1 and TRBJ2-3; perhaps TRBD1 as D (6 bases). Trimming took off 3 bases at V and 4 bases at J, with 12 bases between the two ends. Germline CDR1 is SGHRS and CDR2 is YFSETQ. CDR3 length equals 14 residues. CDR3 DNA: TGCGCCAGCAGCTGGTACAGGGTAGCAGATACGCAGTATTTT. Translating it yields CASSWYRVADTQYF.

The CDR3 bases are TGTGCCTGGGGGGCCCTATTCCGGGATACGCAGTATTTT. It specifies CAWGALFRDTQYF. The genes are TRBV30 and TRBJ2-3; possibly TRBD1 for D (5 bases). The V gene's germline CDR1 is GTSNPN and CDR2 SVGIG (reference sequence). V lost 5 bases to trimming and J lost 6 bases, with 15 bases between them. The CDR3 extends over 13 amino acids.

The chain is built from TRBV7-2 and TRBJ2-3, with TRBD2 as a possible D gene (5 bases). CDR3 length: 15 residues. V lost 1 base to trimming and J lost 3 bases, with 11 bases between them. The germline CDR1 and CDR2 sequences are SGHTA and FQGNSA. CDR3 loop: CASSLGGRRTDTQYF. The DNA for the CDR3 is TGTGCCAGCAGCTTAGGCGGCAGGAGGACAGATACGCAGTATTTT.